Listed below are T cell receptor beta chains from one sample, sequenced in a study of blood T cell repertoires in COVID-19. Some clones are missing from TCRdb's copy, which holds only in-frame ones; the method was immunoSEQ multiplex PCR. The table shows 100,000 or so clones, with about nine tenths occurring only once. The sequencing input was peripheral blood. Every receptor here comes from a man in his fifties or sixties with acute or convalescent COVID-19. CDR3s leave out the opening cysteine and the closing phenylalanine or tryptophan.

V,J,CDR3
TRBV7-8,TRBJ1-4,ASSSRVGNEKLF
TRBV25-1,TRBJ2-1,ASKRTEEVGKQF
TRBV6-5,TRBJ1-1,ASIPRGTGNTEAF
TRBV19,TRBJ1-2,ASSVTGGANYGYT
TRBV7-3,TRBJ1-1,ASSLQGNGIFHTEAF
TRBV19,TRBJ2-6,ASSRGGGRSGANVLT
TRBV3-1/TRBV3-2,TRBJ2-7,ASSQTGGKTY
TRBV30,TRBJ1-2,AWRGDSPNYGYT
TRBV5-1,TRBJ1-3,ASSLAVGGLTGNTIY
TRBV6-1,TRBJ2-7,ASSELGAYEQY
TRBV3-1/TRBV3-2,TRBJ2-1,ASSPTSGPYNEQF
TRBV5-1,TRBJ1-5,ASSPGQDNQPQH
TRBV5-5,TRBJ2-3,ASLQGATDTQY
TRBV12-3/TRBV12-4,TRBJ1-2,ASSLAYYGYT
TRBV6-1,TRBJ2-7,ASNEKTTPSYEQY
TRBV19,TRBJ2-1,ASSIALTSGRYNEQF
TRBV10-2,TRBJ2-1,ASRFGQNRHEQF
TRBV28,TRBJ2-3,ASSFRDRVWDTQY
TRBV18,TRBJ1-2,ASSLRTGTGDYGYT
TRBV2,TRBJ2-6,ASSDRTREALT
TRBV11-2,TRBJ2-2,ASSLDRGNMASGRFGELF
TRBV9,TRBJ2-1,ASSPFRRDPYNEQF
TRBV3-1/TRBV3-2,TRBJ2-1,ASSQDLVTGGINEQF
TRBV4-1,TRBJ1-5,ASSQDFPGGYQPQH
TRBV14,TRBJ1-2,ASSQDRTGHR
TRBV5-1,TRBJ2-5,ASSLRLAGGKTQY
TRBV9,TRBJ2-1,ASSVAVEASAEQF
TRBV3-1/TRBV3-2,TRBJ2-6,ASSQVLPMGGDGANVLT
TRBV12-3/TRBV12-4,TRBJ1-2,ASSLLQGGGYT
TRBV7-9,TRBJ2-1,ASSPLLGGASGSYNEQF
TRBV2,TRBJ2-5,ASSPGLAAETQY
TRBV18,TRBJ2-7,ASSPGLAGTTYEQY
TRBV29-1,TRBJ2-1,SVEAAQGGNEQF
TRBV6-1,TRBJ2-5,ASSDAGTSGRGETQY
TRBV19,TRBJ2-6,ASSTGTINVLT
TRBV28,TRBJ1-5,ASSPSEGTGYQPQH
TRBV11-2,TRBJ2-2,ASSLAGAGELF
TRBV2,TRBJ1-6,ASTIVRPLH
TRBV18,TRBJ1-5,ASSPQRSNQPQH
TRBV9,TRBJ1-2,ASSVDLGQATVRYGYT
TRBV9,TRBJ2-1,ASSVTPYLNEQF